The text below deals with one T cell receptor (beta chain). The antigen is undetermined. Using immunoSEQ multiplex PCR, the repertoire was profiled, and TCRdb retains in-frame clones only, with some absent. Among fewer than 150,000 clones, roughly 90% were seen once, and the ten largest hold approximately 1.8%. This entry comes from a study of T cell responses to AZD1222 COVID-19 vaccine. General observations from the study: Spike-specific TCR breadth and depth rose after two AZD1222 doses. Researchers report vaccine-associated CD4 TCRs spanning spike, with dominance at 160-218 and 743-854. Close to half of all spike-specific TCRs reportedly target regions of the variants that are unmutated.

This CDR3 is 18 amino acids long. Germline lookup yields CDR1 SGHVS and CDR2 FNYEAQ. The V end was cut by 5 bases, the J end by 7 bases, with 26 bases between. The receptor comes from an adult who received the AZD1222 COVID-19 vaccine. This sequence joins TRBV7-6 and TRBJ2-2, with a weak D call TRBD2 (8 bases). The specimen comprised peripheral blood, sampled 28 days after the second AZD1222 dose. This chain's CDR3 is CASSTPRGGRQGLGELFF. The DNA for the CDR3 is TGTGCCAGCAGCACCCCCCGGGGGGGTAGACAGGGCCTCGGGGAGCTGTTTTTT.